This TCR beta chain emerged from a study of blood T cell repertoires in COVID-19. Background on the study: Collection of acute and convalescent COVID-19 samples took place in the United States, Italy and Spain. T cells, B-cell-depleted T cells, or PBMCs supplied cDNA or gDNA.

As originally analysed: Amplification with reference gene primers provided the estimates of nucleated cell counts. The method was immunoSEQ multiplex PCR; TCRdb's version includes in-frame clones alone and lacks a portion of them. V, J and clone size were drawn from that table, and D and trimming were deduced from the DNA. The sample lists 200,000 to 250,000 clones, 88% occurring once. The CDR3 is 15 amino acids. J gave up 9 bases and V 4 bases, and 15 bases lay outside the gene matches. Germline-derived CDR1 and CDR2 are SGHTA and FQGNSA. The chain combines TRBV7-2 with TRBJ2-7; 7 bases align to TRBD1. The receptor's source is a woman aged 55-70 years with acute or convalescent COVID-19. Input material: peripheral blood. CDR3 in DNA: TGTGCCAGCAGCTCCGGGGACAGTCGAGGGAACACGCAGTACTTC. It specifies CASSSGDSRGNTQYF.